What follows is one TCR beta chain and its context. The method was immunoSEQ multiplex PCR; TCRdb's version includes in-frame clones alone and lacks a portion of them. Found here are fewer than 500,000 clones, around nine tenths of them singletons; the top ten hold around 0.97%. The CDR3 consists of 14 residues. Germline loops: CDR1 SGHNT, CDR2 YYREEE (reference sequence). Trimming pared 4 bases from V and 7 bases from J, leaving 17 bases between. The sample is drawn from a study of blood T cell repertoires in COVID-19. The overall study: Sites across the United States, Italy and Spain contributed samples from acute and convalescent COVID-19.

J is TRBJ1-1 and V is TRBV5-4, with D tentatively TRBD1 (6 bases). The sequence came from a woman aged 25 to 39 with acute COVID-19. Sequencing used PBMCs or T cells enriched from blood (not recorded which). The CDR3 nucleotides read TGTGCCAGCAGCCAAAGAGGACAGTCTGATGAAGCTTTCTTT. Its translation is CASSQRGQSDEAFF. The full variable domain, with the rest looked up from reference TRBV5-4 and TRBJ1-1, is ETGVTQSPTHLIKTRGQQVTLRCSSQSGHNTVSWYQQALGQGPQFIFQYYREEENGRGNFPPRFSGLQFPNYSSELNVNALELDDSALYLCASSQRGQSDEAFFGQGTRLTVV.